These T cell receptor beta chains were read from a single sample in a study of T cell responses to AZD1222 COVID-19 vaccine. Profiled with immunoSEQ multiplex PCR; TCRdb holds only in-frame clones, not every one. This table holds more than 100,000 clones, roughly nine tenths found once. Sequences were derived from peripheral blood, sampled on day 0 of AZD1222 vaccination. These receptors came from an adult in good health. CDR3s include the opening cysteine and the closing phenylalanine or tryptophan. Fields, in order: J gene, V gene, clone size, CDR3 protein. Clone size appears in some rows only: once, few, many, or a class for an expanded clone.

J: TRBJ1-5
V: TRBV7-8
size: once
CDR3: CASSLEWGADNQPQHF

J: TRBJ1-2
V: TRBV19
size: once
CDR3: CASKPLENYGYTF

J: TRBJ1-5
V: TRBV6-1
size: .
CDR3: CASSDIGRVSNQPQHF

J: TRBJ2-5
V: TRBV5-6
size: .
CDR3: CASSWSTSPQYF

J: TRBJ1-5
V: TRBV24-1
size: .
CDR3: CATSDSHMRNNQPQHF

J: TRBJ1-1
V: TRBV6-5
size: .
CDR3: CASRGELSRNTEAFF

J: TRBJ1-1
V: TRBV5-1
size: .
CDR3: CASSSVTVGDTEAFF

J: TRBJ1-1
V: TRBV19
size: .
CDR3: CATLKGGINKGTEAFF

J: TRBJ1-1
V: TRBV10-3
size: .
CDR3: CAISPTGDTEAFF

J: TRBJ1-3
V: TRBV7-9
size: .
CDR3: CASAKGLESGNTIYF

J: TRBJ1-1
V: TRBV7-9
size: .
CDR3: CASSLVEGTEAFF

J: TRBJ1-1
V: TRBV5-1
size: .
CDR3: CASSPRQGGYGIPEAFF

J: TRBJ2-1
V: TRBV5-5
size: .
CDR3: CASSLGGGTGQPWNEQFF

J: TRBJ2-3
V: TRBV30
size: .
CDR3: CAWSVRGRAYRDTQYF

J: TRBJ1-4
V: TRBV7-2
size: .
CDR3: CASSPNTINEKLFF

J: TRBJ1-2
V: TRBV15
size: .
CDR3: CATSRADFYGYTF

J: TRBJ1-6
V: TRBV27
size: once
CDR3: CASSLSTVSPLHF

J: TRBJ2-5
V: TRBV7-9
size: .
CDR3: CASSVRVQETQYF

J: TRBJ1-2
V: TRBV18
size: .
CDR3: CASSPGQGWYGYTF

J: TRBJ1-5
V: TRBV28
size: .
CDR3: CASRVHSNQPQHF

J: TRBJ1-2
V: TRBV7-2
size: once
CDR3: CASSLSGRNYGYTF

J: TRBJ2-3
V: TRBV3-1/TRBV3-2
size: .
CDR3: CASSQRLAGGVDTQYF

J: TRBJ2-3
V: TRBV5-1
size: .
CDR3: CASSLATGAGTDTQYF

J: TRBJ1-1
V: TRBV10-3
size: .
CDR3: CAISESSRVNTEAFF

J: TRBJ1-1
V: TRBV27
size: .
CDR3: CASSLIQGTMNTEAFF

J: TRBJ1-1
V: TRBV18
size: .
CDR3: CASSPAPGVRGTEAFF

J: TRBJ2-1
V: TRBV2
size: .
CDR3: CASSETLAGVWEQFF

J: TRBJ1-4
V: TRBV6-1
size: .
CDR3: CASSEDRYYFEKLFF

J: TRBJ2-5
V: TRBV2
size: .
CDR3: CASCDGGGASETQYF

J: TRBJ1-4
V: TRBV19
size: once
CDR3: CASSIGREEKLFF

J: TRBJ2-2
V: TRBV6-5
size: .
CDR3: CASIGLVITGELFF

J: TRBJ1-2
V: TRBV5-1
size: .
CDR3: CASSAGGSGGYTF

J: TRBJ1-5
V: TRBV2
size: .
CDR3: CASQGDNQPQHF

J: TRBJ1-1
V: TRBV19
size: .
CDR3: CASSGSGGTEAFF

J: TRBJ1-2
V: TRBV28
size: .
CDR3: CASSYTGSRSLFYGYTF

J: TRBJ2-3
V: TRBV11-2
size: .
CDR3: CASSFSGGADTQYF

J: TRBJ2-3
V: TRBV10-3
size: few
CDR3: CAISEGTGGTDTQYF

J: TRBJ1-1
V: TRBV6-5
size: .
CDR3: CASSNDGREAFF

J: TRBJ2-1
V: TRBV24-1
size: once
CDR3: CATLTGGYNEQFF

J: TRBJ1-1
V: TRBV7-9
size: .
CDR3: CASSPGQGGAEAFF

J: TRBJ1-1
V: TRBV18
size: .
CDR3: CASSPPSRQSNTEAFF

J: TRBJ1-1
V: TRBV7-3
size: .
CDR3: CASSLMGGASTEAFF

J: TRBJ2-5
V: TRBV3-1/TRBV3-2
size: .
CDR3: CASSYIQGAGETQYF

J: TRBJ1-2
V: TRBV6-5
size: .
CDR3: CASTGASYGYTF

J: TRBJ1-1
V: TRBV30
size: .
CDR3: CAWSVSGQWAFF

J: TRBJ2-3
V: TRBV5-1
size: .
CDR3: CASSPGYGGPPDTQYF

J: TRBJ2-1
V: TRBV11-2
size: .
CDR3: CASSSLGTSGGAGEQFF

J: TRBJ2-3
V: TRBV15
size: .
CDR3: CATSSWGSDTQYF

J: TRBJ2-2
V: TRBV11-3
size: .
CDR3: CASSVRQGANTGELFF